This T cell receptor (beta chain) was retrieved from a study of CD8 T cells in ankylosing spondylitis. The study's findings and limits: Earlier literature documents some of the motif variants in reactive arthritis synovial fluid and blood. A motif in TCR beta, a set of roughly eight highly homologous variants, appeared characteristic of ankylosing spondylitis blood. Clones linked to disease were reported to show significant enrichment in matched ankylosing spondylitis synovial fluid.

A remark on this clonotype: Its antigen is unknown.

TCRdb reanalysed the 5' RACE reads using MiXCR and keeps one entry per CDR3 protein. The sample shows about 250,000 distinct CDR3 sequences, under 20% of them seen only once. The germline CDR1 and CDR2 sequences are MNHEY and SVGAGI. V dropped 5 bases and J dropped 0; count of bases not matched to a gene: 9. The CDR3 runs to 18 residues. This receptor was identified in a male donor with ankylosing spondylitis or in good health (not recorded which). This chain uses TRBV6-5 with TRBJ2-1, with 11 bases fitting TRBD2. Specimen: blood, either unsorted or a sorted T cell fraction (not recorded which). The CDR3 coding sequence is TGTGCCAGCAGTCTACTAGCGGGAGTCTATTCCTCCTACAATGAGCAGTTCTTC. This codes for CASSLLAGVYSSYNEQFF.